A selection of T cell receptor beta chains follows, all from one sample in a study of T cell clonotyping in hematopoietic cell transplantation. The repertoire was sequenced with immunoSEQ multiplex PCR; TCRdb's copy has only in-frame clones and lacks some. The sample contains approximately 75,000 clones, roughly 93% of which appear only once. The sequenced material came from peripheral blood mononuclear cells. These receptors originate from a man in his fifties or sixties in good health. Some clones in this sample may be carry-over from other donors' samples. CDR3s include the opening cysteine and the closing phenylalanine or tryptophan. D genes are given only for firm matches. Size is omitted from some rows. Given values are once, few, many or a class for expanded clones.

J: TRBJ2-2
size: .
D: .
V: TRBV6-5
CDR3: CASSYRGPGELFF
DNA: TGTGCCAGCAGTTACCGGGGTCCCGGGGAGCTGTTTTTT

J: TRBJ2-3
size: .
D: TRBD1
V: TRBV5-1
CDR3: CASSLETGRTDTQYF
DNA: TGCGCCAGCAGCTTGGAGACAGGGCGCACAGATACGCAGTATTTT

J: TRBJ1-5
size: .
D: TRBD1
V: TRBV11-2
CDR3: CASSPTGGFSEPQHF
DNA: TGTGCCAGCAGCCCTACAGGGGGCTTCAGCGAACCCCAGCATTTT

J: TRBJ2-7
size: .
D: .
V: TRBV11-2
CDR3: CASSLVLLGSKPYEQYF
DNA: TGTGCCAGCAGCTTAGTTTTACTTGGTAGCAAACCCTACGAGCAGTACTTC

J: TRBJ2-3
size: .
D: TRBD1
V: TRBV27
CDR3: CASSWTGDLNPDTQYF
DNA: TGTGCCAGCAGCTGGACAGGGGACTTAAACCCAGATACGCAGTATTTT

J: TRBJ1-4
size: .
D: .
V: TRBV14
CDR3: CASSQVKFATNEKLFF
DNA: TGTGCCAGCAGCCAAGTGAAGTTTGCAACTAATGAAAAACTGTTTTTT

J: TRBJ1-1
size: .
D: .
V: TRBV25-1
CDR3: CASSRDGNTEAFF
DNA: TGTGCCAGCAGTCGAGACGGGAACACTGAAGCTTTCTTT

J: TRBJ2-1
size: .
D: .
V: TRBV7-9
CDR3: CASSLSGNEQFF
DNA: TGTGCCAGCAGCTTATCTGGTAATGAGCAGTTCTTC

J: TRBJ1-2
size: .
D: TRBD1
V: TRBV19
CDR3: CASTRGSYGYTF
DNA: TGTGCCAGTACCAGGGGGTCCTATGGCTACACCTTC

J: TRBJ2-2
size: .
D: .
V: TRBV13
CDR3: CASSLGQVGKTGELFF
DNA: TGTGCCAGCAGCTTAGGCCAGGTGGGAAAAACCGGGGAGCTGTTTTTT

J: TRBJ1-6
size: once
D: TRBD1
V: TRBV27
CDR3: CASSSDRANSPLHF
DNA: TGTGCCAGCAGTTCCGACAGGGCAAATTCACCCCTCCACTTT